Listed below are T cell receptor beta chains from one sample, sequenced in a study of blood T cell repertoires in COVID-19. Using immunoSEQ multiplex PCR, the repertoire was profiled, and TCRdb retains in-frame clones only, with some absent. The data show tens of thousands of clones, roughly four fifths seen once. Input material: peripheral blood. Receptors originate from a human donor in a cohort sampled during active COVID-19. Each CDR3 is given with its conserved first and last residue. D genes are given only for firm matches. The size entry is marked missing in some rows and otherwise reads once, few, many or a size class.

j_gene	abundance	d_gene	v_gene	CDR3nt	CDR3aa
TRBJ1-4	many	TRBD1	TRBV30	TGTGCCTGGAGCTTCCAGGGGGTGGCTAATCAAAAACTGTTTTTT	CAWSFQGVANQKLFF
TRBJ2-5	-	-	TRBV5-1	TGCGCCAGCAGCTCCAAAACGAGTACTCTAGGCGGCGAGACCCAGTACTTC	CASSSKTSTLGGETQYF
TRBJ1-5	-	TRBD1	TRBV30	TGTGCCTGGAGTTTAAAGACAGGGACCCTCAATCAGCCCCAGCATTTT	CAWSLKTGTLNQPQHF
TRBJ2-7	-	-	TRBV6-1	TGTGCCAGCAGTGAAGTATCCCTGCGCGGATACGAGCAGTACTTC	CASSEVSLRGYEQYF
TRBJ1-2	-	-	TRBV5-5	TGTGCCAGCAGCTTCGGGGACTTTAACTATGGCTACACCTTC	CASSFGDFNYGYTF
TRBJ1-2	-	-	TRBV21-1	TGTGCCAGCTGGTACAGTAACTATGGCTACACCTTC	CASWYSNYGYTF
TRBJ2-3	-	TRBD1	TRBV7-6	TGTGCCAGCAGCTTAGGACAGGGGGGGACAGATACGCAGTATTTT	CASSLGQGGTDTQYF
TRBJ2-5	-	TRBD1	TRBV6-6	TGTGCCAGCAGTTCGGGACAGGTGGTCTCGGAGACCCAGTACTTC	CASSSGQVVSETQYF
TRBJ1-2	-	-	TRBV7-2	TGTGCCAGCAGCTTAGAACAAACCGCTAACTATGGCTACACCTTC	CASSLEQTANYGYTF
TRBJ1-2	-	TRBD1	TRBV30	TGTGCCTGGAGTGTACCACAGGGGGCGCGGGACTATGGCTACACCTTC	CAWSVPQGARDYGYTF
TRBJ2-1	-	-	TRBV7-2	TGTGCCAGCAGCTTACTAAGCGGCTCCTACAATGAGCAGTTCTTC	CASSLLSGSYNEQFF
TRBJ1-3	-	TRBD1	TRBV15	TGTGCCACCAGCAGGCCTGGACAGGGAATCGCCATATATTTT	CATSRPGQGIAIYF
TRBJ2-7	-	TRBD2	TRBV5-1	TGCGCCAGCAGCCGCACGACTAGCGCTTACGAGCAGTACTTC	CASSRTTSAYEQYF
TRBJ1-5	-	TRBD1	TRBV27	TGTGCCAGCAGTTTATCTAGGACCGGGACAGGGGGTCAGCCCCAGCATTTT	CASSLSRTGTGGQPQHF
TRBJ2-7	-	-	TRBV5-1	TGCGCCAGCAGCTTGGCCCGGGGAGTTAATACCTACGAGCAGTACTTC	CASSLARGVNTYEQYF
TRBJ2-7	-	TRBD1	TRBV19	TGTGCCAGTAGTACCAGAGACAGGGGTGGGCAGTACTTC	CASSTRDRGGQYF
TRBJ2-7	-	-	TRBV3-1/TRBV3-2	TGTGCCAGCAGCCAAGATAGGGGCAGACAGTACTTC	CASSQDRGRQYF
TRBJ2-4	-	TRBD2	TRBV19	TGTGCCAGTAGTATCCTGAGCGGGGTGGCCAAAAACATTCAGTACTTC	CASSILSGVAKNIQYF
TRBJ2-3	-	-	TRBV5-1	TGCGCCAGCAGCCTACTTAGCGGCACAGATACGCAGTATTTT	CASSLLSGTDTQYF
TRBJ1-1	few	-	TRBV14	TGTGCCAGCAGCCCACTAGGAGCCAACACTGAAGCTTTCTTT	CASSPLGANTEAFF
TRBJ1-2	-	TRBD1	TRBV5-1	TGCGCCAGCAGCTTAACTCCCACAGGGGGGGGCTACACCTTC	CASSLTPTGGGYTF
TRBJ2-1	few	-	TRBV7-2	TGTGCCAGCAGCTTAATACGTCGCGGGGGCAGCTCCTACAATGAGCAGTTCTTC	CASSLIRRGGSSYNEQFF
TRBJ1-4	-	-	TRBV28	TGTGCCAGCCGGGAGGACAGAAATAATGAAAAACTGTTTTTT	CASREDRNNEKLFF
TRBJ2-2	-	TRBD2	TRBV9	TGTGCCAGCAGCGGTAGCGGGGGGGCTATAACCGGGGAGCTGTTTTTT	CASSGSGGAITGELFF
TRBJ1-2	-	-	TRBV6-5	TGTGCCAGCAGGGTGGGGCAGGGAACTTATGGCTACACCTTC	CASRVGQGTYGYTF
TRBJ1-1	-	-	TRBV10-3	TGTGCCATCAGTGAGACGGCAGGGGCCACTGAAGCTTTCTTT	CAISETAGATEAFF
TRBJ2-5	-	TRBD1	TRBV24-1	TGTGCCACCAGTGGAGAACAGGGGGCTTACCAAGAGACCCAGTACTTC	CATSGEQGAYQETQYF
TRBJ1-4	once	TRBD1	TRBV15	TGTGCCACCAGCAGAGCCACAGGGGCTAATGAAAAACTGTTTTTT	CATSRATGANEKLFF
TRBJ1-4	-	-	TRBV3-1/TRBV3-2	TGTGCCAGCAGCCGGCAGGGAGGGGAAAAACTGTTTTTT	CASSRQGGEKLFF
TRBJ2-3	-	-	TRBV5-1	TGCGCCAGCAGCTTTCTCAGGGATACGCAGTATTTT	CASSFLRDTQYF
TRBJ1-6	-	-	TRBV14	TGTGCCAGCAGCCCCCAGGGGCCGGGTAATTCACCCCTCCACTTT	CASSPQGPGNSPLHF
TRBJ1-3	-	-	TRBV4-1	TGCGCCAGCAGCCAAGAGGCGGGGATTCGAAACACCATATATTTT	CASSQEAGIRNTIYF
TRBJ2-1	-	TRBD1	TRBV10-1	TGCGCCAGCAAACGCACAGGGGTAACTTTTGAGCAGTTCTTC	CASKRTGVTFEQFF
TRBJ2-1	-	TRBD2	TRBV7-8	TGTGCCAGCAGCCGAAAATTGATAGCGGGGACCTACAATGAGCAGTTCTTC	CASSRKLIAGTYNEQFF
TRBJ2-7	-	TRBD1	TRBV5-4	TGTGCCAGCAGCTATGACAGGGGCTCCTACGAGCAGTACTTC	CASSYDRGSYEQYF
TRBJ1-2	-	TRBD1	TRBV24-1	TGTGCCACCAGTCCGGGACAGGGCTATGGCTACACCTTC	CATSPGQGYGYTF
TRBJ1-3	-	TRBD1	TRBV3-1/TRBV3-2	TGTGCCAGCAGCCCAGACCCGGGACAGGGAGGCTCTGGAAACACCATATATTTT	CASSPDPGQGGSGNTIYF
TRBJ2-7	-	-	TRBV14	TGTGCCAGCAGCCAAGATCTGGGGGGAAGCGAGCAGTACTTC	CASSQDLGGSEQYF
TRBJ2-7	-	TRBD2	TRBV6-5	TGTGCCAGCAGTTGGACTAGCGGGGGTAACGAGCAGTACTTC	CASSWTSGGNEQYF
TRBJ2-5	-	TRBD1	TRBV3-1/TRBV3-2	TGTGCCAGCAGAATCGGGAGCAGGGGGCGACAAGAGACCCAGTACTTC	CASRIGSRGRQETQYF
TRBJ2-1	-	TRBD1	TRBV27	TGTGCCAGCAGCGGGACAGGGACGTACAATGAGCAGTTCTTC	CASSGTGTYNEQFF
TRBJ1-2	-	TRBD1	TRBV2	TGTGCCAGCAGTGGGACAGGGGGAGCCTATGGCTACACCTTC	CASSGTGGAYGYTF
TRBJ2-4	-	-	TRBV28	TGTGCCAGCAGAGATCAGGGGAAGACGGCCAAAAACATTCAGTACTTC	CASRDQGKTAKNIQYF
TRBJ2-7	-	TRBD2	TRBV4-1	TGCGCCAGCAGACCAGCGCGGAGCGGGGGAGTAGGGCACGAGCAGTACTTC	CASRPARSGGVGHEQYF
TRBJ1-2	few	-	TRBV12-3/TRBV12-4	TGTGCCAGCAGCCGGACAGATTATGGCTACACCTTC	CASSRTDYGYTF
TRBJ2-2	-	TRBD1	TRBV5-1	TGCGCCAGCAGCTCACAGGGGGCCGGGGAGCTGTTTTTT	CASSSQGAGELFF
TRBJ1-6	once	-	TRBV5-8	TGTGCCAGCAGCTTTAAAAGGACAGCCAATAATTCACCCCTCCACTTT	CASSFKRTANNSPLHF